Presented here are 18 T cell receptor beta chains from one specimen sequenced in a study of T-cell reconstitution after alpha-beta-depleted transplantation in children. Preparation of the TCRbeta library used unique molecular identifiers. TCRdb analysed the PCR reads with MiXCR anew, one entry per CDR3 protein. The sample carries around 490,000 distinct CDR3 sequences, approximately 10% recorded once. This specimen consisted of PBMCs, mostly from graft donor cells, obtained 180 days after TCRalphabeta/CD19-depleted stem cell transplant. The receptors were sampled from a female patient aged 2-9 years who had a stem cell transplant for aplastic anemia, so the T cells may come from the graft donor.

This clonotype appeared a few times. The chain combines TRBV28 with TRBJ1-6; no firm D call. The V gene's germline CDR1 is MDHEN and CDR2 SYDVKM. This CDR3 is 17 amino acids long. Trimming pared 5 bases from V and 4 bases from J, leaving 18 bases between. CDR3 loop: CASSLAGGREYNSPLHF. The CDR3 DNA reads TGTGCCAGCAGTCTTGCAGGCGGGCGGGAGTATAATTCACCCCTCCACTTT.

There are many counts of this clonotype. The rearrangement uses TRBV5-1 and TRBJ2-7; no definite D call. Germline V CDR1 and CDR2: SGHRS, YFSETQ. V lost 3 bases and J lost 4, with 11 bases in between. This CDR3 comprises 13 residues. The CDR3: CASSSGHGYEQYF. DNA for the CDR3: TGCGCCAGCAGCTCGGGTCATGGATACGAGCAGTACTTC.

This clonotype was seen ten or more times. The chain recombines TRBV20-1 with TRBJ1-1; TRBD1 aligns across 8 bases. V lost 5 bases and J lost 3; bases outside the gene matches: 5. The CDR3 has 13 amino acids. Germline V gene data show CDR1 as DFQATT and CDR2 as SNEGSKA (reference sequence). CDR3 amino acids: CSASRQGYTEAFF. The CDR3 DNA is TGCAGTGCTTCCAGACAGGGGTACACTGAAGCTTTCTTT.

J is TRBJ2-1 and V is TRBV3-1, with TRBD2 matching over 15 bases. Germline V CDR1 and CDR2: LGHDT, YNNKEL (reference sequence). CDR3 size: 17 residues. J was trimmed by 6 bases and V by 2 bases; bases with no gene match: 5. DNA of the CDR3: TGTGCCAGCAGCCAATCACGGACTAGCGGGAGGGGCAATGAGCAGTTCTTC. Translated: CASSQSRTSGRGNEQFF.

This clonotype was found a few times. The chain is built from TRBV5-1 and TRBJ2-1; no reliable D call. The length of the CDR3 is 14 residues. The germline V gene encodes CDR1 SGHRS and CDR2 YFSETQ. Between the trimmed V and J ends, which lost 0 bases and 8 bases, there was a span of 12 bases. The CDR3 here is CASSLESLHDEQFF. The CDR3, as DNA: TGCGCCAGCAGCTTGGAAAGTTTGCATGATGAGCAGTTCTTC.

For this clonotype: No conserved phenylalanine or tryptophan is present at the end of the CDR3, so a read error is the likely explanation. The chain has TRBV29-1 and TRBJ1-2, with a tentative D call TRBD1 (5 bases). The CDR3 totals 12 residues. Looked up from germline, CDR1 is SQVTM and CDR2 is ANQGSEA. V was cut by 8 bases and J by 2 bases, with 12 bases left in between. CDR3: CSFRDLNYGYTL. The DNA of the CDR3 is TGCAGCTTCCGGGACCTCAACTATGGCTACACCTTG.

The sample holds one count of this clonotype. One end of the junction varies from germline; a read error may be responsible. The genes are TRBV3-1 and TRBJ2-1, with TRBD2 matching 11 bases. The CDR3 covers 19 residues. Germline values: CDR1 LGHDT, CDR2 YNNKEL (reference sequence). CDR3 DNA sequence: TGTACCAGCAGCCCGACTAGGGGTCGGGGGACTAGCGGCCGGAATGAGCAGTTCTTC. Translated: CTSSPTRGRGTSGRNEQFF.

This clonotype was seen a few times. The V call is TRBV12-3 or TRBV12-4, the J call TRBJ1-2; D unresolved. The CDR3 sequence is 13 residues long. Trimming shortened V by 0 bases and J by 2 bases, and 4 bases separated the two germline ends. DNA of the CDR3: TGTGCCAGCAGTTTAGCCAAGAACTATGGCTACACCTTC. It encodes CASSLAKNYGYTF.

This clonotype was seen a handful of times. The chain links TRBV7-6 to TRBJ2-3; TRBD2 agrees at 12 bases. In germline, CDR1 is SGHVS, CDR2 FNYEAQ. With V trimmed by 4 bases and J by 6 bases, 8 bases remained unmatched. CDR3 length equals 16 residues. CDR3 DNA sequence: TGTGCCAGCAGCTCTCGACTAGCGGGAGTTGGGGATACGCAGTATTTT. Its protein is CASSSRLAGVGDTQYF.

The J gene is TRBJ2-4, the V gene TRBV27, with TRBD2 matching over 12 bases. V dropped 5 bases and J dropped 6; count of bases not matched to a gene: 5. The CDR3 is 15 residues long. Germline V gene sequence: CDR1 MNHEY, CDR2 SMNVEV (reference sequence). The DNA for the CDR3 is TGTGCCAGCAGTCTCGGACTAGCGGGAATAAACATTCAGTACTTC. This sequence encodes CASSLGLAGINIQYF.

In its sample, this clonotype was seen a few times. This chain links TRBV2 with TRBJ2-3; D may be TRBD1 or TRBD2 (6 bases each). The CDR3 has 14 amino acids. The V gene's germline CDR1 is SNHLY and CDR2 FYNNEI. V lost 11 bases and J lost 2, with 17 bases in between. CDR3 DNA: TGTGCCGGAATAGCGGTGGGGGCCACAGATACGCAGTATTTT. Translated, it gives CAGIAVGATDTQYF.

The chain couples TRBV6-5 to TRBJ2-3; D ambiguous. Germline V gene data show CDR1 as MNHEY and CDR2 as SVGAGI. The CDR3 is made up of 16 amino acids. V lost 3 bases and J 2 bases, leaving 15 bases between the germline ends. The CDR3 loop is CASSYDPNIYTDTQYF. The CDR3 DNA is TGTGCCAGCAGTTATGACCCCAATATCTACACAGATACGCAGTATTTT.

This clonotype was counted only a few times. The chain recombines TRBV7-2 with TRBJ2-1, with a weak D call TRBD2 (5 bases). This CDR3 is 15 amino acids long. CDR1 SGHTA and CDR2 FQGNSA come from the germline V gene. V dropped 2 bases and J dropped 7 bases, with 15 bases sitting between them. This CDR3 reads CASSLKRTSLNEQFF. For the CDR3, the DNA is TGTGCCAGCAGCTTAAAGCGGACTTCCCTTAATGAGCAGTTCTTC.

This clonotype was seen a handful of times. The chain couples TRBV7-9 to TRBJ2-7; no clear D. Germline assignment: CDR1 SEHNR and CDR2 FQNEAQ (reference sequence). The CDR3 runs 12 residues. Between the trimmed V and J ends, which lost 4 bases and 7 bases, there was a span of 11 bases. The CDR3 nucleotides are TGTGCCAGCAGCTACCACCTGCGAGAGCAGTACGTC. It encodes CASSYHLREQYV.

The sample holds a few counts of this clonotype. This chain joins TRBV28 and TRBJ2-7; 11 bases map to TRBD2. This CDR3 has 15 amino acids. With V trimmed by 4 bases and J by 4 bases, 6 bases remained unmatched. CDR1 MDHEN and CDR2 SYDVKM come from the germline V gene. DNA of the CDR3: TGTGCCAGCAGTTCCCGACTAGCGGGAAAGTACGAGCAGTACTTC. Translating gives CASSSRLAGKYEQYF.

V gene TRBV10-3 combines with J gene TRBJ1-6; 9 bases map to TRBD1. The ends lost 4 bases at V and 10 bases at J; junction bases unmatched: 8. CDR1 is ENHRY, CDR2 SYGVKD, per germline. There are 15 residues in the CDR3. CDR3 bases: TGTGCCATCAGTGCCGGACAGGGGATCGGATCACCCCTCCACTTT. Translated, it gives CAISAGQGIGSPLHF.

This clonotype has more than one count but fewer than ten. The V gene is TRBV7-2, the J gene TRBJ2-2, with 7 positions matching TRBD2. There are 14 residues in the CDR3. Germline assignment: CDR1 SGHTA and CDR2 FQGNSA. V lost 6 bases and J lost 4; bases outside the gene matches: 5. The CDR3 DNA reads TGTGCCAGCAGGGGAGGGAGGGGCACCGGGGAGCTGTTTTTT. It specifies CASRGGRGTGELFF.

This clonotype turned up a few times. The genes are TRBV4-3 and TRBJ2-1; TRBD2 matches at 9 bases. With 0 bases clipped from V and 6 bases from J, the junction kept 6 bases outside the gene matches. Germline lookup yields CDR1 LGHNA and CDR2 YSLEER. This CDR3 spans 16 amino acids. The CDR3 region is CASSQDGSGSINEQFF. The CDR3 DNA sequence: TGCGCCAGCAGCCAAGACGGTAGCGGGAGTATCAATGAGCAGTTCTTC.